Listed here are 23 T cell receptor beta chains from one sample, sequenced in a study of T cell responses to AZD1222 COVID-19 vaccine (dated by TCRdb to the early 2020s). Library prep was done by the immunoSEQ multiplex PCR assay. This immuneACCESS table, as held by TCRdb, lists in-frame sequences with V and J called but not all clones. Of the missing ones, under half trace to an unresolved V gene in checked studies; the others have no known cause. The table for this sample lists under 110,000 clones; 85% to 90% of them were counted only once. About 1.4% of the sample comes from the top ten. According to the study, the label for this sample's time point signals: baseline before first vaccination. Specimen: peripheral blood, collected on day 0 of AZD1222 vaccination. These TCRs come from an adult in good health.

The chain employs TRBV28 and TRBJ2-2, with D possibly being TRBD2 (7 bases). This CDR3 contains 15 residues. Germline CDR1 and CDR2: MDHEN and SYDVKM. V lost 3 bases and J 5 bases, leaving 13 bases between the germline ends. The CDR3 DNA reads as TGTGCCAGCAGTTTTACCAGGGGAGGGACCGGGGAGCTGTTTTTT. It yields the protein CASSFTRGGTGELFF. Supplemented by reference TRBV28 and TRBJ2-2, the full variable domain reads DVKVTQSSRYLVKRTGEKVFLECVQDMDHENMFWYRQDPGLGLRLIYFSYDVKMKEKGDIPEGYSVSREKKERFSLILESASTNQTSMYLCASSFTRGGTGELFFGEGSRLTVL.

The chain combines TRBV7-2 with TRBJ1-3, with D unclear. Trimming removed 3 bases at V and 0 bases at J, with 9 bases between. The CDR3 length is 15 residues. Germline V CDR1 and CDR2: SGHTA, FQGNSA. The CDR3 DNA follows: TGTGCCAGCAGCTTGGTACCTAACTCTGGAAACACCATATATTTT. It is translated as CASSLVPNSGNTIYF.

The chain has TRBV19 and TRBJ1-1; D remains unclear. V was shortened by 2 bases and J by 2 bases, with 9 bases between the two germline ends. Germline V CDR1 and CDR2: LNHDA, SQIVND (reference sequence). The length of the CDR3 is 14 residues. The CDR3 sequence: CASSIQLLNTEAFF. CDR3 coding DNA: TGTGCCAGTAGTATACAGTTATTAAACACTGAAGCTTTCTTT.

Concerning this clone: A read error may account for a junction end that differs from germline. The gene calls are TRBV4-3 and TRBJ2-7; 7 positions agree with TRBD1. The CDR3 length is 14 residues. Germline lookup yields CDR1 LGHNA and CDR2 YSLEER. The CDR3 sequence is CASSQNLNLGDSNF. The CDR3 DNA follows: TGCGCCAGCAGCCAGAACTTAAACCTCGGGGACAGCAACTTC.

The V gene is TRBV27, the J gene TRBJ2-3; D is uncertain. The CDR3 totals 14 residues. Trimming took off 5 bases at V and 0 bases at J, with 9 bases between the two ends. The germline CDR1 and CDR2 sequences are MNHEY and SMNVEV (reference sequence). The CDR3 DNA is TGTGCCAGCAGTCGACCGGGTAGCACAGATACGCAGTATTTT. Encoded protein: CASSRPGSTDTQYF.

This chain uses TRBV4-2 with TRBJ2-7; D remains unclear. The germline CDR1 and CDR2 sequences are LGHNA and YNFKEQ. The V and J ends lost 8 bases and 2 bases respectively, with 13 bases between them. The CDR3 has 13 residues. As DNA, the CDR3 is TGTGCCAGCGGGGATCTCGTTACCTACGAGCAGTACTTC. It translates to CASGDLVTYEQYF.

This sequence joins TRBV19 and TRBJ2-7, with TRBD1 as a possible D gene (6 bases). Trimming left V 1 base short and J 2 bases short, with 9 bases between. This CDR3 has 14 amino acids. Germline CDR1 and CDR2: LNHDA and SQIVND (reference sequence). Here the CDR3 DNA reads TGTGCCAGTAGTATAGGACGGACAGCCTACGAGCAGTACTTC. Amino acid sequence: CASSIGRTAYEQYF. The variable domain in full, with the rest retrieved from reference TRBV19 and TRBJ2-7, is DGGITQSPKYLFRKEGQNVTLSCEQNLNHDAMYWYRQDPGQGLRLIYYSQIVNDFQKGDIAEGYSVSREKKESFPLTVTSAQKNPTAFYLCASSIGRTAYEQYFGPGTRLTVT.

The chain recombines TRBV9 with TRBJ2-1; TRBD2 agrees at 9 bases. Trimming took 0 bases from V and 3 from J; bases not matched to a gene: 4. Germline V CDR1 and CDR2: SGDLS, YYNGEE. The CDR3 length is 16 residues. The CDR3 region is CASSVVAGAFYNEQFF. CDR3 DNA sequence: TGTGCCAGCAGCGTAGTAGCGGGAGCCTTCTACAATGAGCAGTTCTTC.

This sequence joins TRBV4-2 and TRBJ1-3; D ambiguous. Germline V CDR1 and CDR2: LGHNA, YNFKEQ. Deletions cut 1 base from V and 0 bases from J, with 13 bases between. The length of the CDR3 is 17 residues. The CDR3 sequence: CASSQVGFASSGNTIYF. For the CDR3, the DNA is TGTGCCAGCAGCCAAGTGGGTTTTGCCTCCTCTGGAAACACCATATATTTT.

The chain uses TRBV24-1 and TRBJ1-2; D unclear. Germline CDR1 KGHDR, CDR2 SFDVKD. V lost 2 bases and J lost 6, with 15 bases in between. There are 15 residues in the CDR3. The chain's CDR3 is CATSDYGQPLDGYTF. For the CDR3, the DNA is TGTGCCACCAGTGATTACGGGCAGCCTTTGGATGGCTACACCTTC.

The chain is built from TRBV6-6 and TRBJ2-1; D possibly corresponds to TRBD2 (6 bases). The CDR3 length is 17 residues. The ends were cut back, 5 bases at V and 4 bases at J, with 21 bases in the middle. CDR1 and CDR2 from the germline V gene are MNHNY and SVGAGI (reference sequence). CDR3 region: CASSPKVREWGYNEQFF. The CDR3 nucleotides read TGTGCCAGCAGTCCAAAAGTTCGGGAGTGGGGTTACAATGAGCAGTTCTTC.

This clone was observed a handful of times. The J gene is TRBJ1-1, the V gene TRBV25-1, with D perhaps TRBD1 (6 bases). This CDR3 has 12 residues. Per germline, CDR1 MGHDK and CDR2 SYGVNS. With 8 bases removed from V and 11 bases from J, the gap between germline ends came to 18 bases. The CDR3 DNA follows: TGTGCCAGCCGGGGGGGTGGACAGAGGGCTTTCTTT. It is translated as CASRGGGQRAFF.

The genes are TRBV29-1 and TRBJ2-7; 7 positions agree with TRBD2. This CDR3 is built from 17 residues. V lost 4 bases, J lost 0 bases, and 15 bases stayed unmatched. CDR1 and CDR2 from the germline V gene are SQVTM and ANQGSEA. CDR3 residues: CSVAATASGLSSYEQYF. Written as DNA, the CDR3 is TGCAGCGTTGCTGCGACCGCTAGCGGCCTCAGCTCCTACGAGCAGTACTTC.

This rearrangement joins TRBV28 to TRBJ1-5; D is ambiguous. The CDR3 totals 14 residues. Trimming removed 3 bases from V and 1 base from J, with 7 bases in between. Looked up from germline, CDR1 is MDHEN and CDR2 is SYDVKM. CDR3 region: CASSFLGSNQPQHF. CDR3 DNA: TGTGCCAGCAGTTTTTTAGGCAGCAATCAGCCCCAGCATTTT.

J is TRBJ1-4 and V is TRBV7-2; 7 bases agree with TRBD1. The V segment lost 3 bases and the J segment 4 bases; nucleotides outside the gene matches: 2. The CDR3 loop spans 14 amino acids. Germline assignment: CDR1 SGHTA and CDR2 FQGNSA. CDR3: CASSFGTVNEKLFF. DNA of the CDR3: TGTGCCAGCAGCTTCGGGACAGTTAATGAAAAACTGTTTTTT.

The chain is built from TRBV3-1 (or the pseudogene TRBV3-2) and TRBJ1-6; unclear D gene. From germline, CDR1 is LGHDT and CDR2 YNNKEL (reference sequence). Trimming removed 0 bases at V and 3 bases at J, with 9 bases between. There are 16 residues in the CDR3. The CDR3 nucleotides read TGTGCCAGCAGCCAAGACGGCAGAGGCTATAATTCACCCCTCCACTTT. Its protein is CASSQDGRGYNSPLHF.

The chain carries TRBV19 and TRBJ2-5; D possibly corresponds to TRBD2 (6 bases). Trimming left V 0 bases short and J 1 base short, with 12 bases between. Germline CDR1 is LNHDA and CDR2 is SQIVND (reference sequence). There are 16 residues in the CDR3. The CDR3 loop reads CASSIDRGSGQETQYF. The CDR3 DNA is TGTGCCAGTAGTATAGATCGGGGTAGCGGCCAAGAGACCCAGTACTTC.

The CDR3 protein is CASSNREGQPNTGELFF. For the CDR3, the DNA is TGTGCCAGTAGCAATCGGGAGGGACAACCGAACACCGGGGAGCTGTTTTTT. J is TRBJ2-2 and V is TRBV19; 8 nucleotides line up with TRBD2. Germline lookup yields CDR1 LNHDA and CDR2 SQIVND (reference sequence). Unmatched junction bases numbered 9, after V lost 6 bases and J lost 0 bases. The CDR3 loop spans 17 amino acids.

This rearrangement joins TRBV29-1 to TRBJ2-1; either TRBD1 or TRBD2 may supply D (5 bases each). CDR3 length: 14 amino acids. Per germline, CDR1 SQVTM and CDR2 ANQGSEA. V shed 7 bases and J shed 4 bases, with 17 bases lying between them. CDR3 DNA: TGCAGCGCCCCCCGGGACGGTGCTTACAATGAGCAGTTCTTC. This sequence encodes CSAPRDGAYNEQFF.

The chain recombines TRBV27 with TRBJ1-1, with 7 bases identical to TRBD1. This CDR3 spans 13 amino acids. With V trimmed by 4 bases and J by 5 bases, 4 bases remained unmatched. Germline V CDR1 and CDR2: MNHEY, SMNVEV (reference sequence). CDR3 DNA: TGTGCCAGCAGTTCAGGGGGGTGGACTGAAGCTTTCTTT. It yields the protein CASSSGGWTEAFF.

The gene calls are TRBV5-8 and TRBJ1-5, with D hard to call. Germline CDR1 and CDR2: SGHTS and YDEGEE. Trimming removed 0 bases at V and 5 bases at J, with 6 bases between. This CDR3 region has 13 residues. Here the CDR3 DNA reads TGTGCCAGCAGCTTGGAAAGGGATCAGCCCCAGCATTTT. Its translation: CASSLERDQPQHF.

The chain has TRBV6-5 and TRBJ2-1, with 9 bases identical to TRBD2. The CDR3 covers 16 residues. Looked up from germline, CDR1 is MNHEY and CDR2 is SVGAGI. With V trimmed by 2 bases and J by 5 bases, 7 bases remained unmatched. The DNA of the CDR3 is TGTGCCAGCAGTTACATATCGGCGGGAGGGGACAATGAGCAGTTCTTC. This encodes CASSYISAGGDNEQFF.

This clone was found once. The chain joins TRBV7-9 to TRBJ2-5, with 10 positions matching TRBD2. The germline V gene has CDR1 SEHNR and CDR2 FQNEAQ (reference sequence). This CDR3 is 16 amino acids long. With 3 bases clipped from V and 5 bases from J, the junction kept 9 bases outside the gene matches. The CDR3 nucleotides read TGTGCCAGCAGCTTTTTTCTAGCGGGAGTGGGGGAGACCCAGTACTTC. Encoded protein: CASSFFLAGVGETQYF.